A selection of T cell receptor beta chains follows, all from one sample in a study of PD-1 blockade in classical Hodgkin lymphoma. Method: immunoSEQ multiplex PCR; TCRdb's copy keeps in-frame clones and lacks some. The sample shows roughly 47,000 clones, around 82% of them seen only once. This specimen was peripheral blood mononuclear cells (PBMCs), taken before the second cycle of nivolumab. These receptors were obtained from a human donor with classical Hodgkin lymphoma. CDR3s include the opening cysteine and the closing phenylalanine or tryptophan. A D gene is named only where the DNA matches it firmly. The listing skips clone size in some rows; elsewhere it reads once, few, many or a size class.

-	TRBV11-1	-	TRBJ2-1	TGTGCCAGCAGCTTAGACAGGAACAATGAGCAGTTCTTC	CASSLDRNNEQFF
-	TRBV5-1	-	TRBJ2-7	TGCGCCAGCAGCGTTGAGGGCAGGGTCGGGTACGAGCAGTACTTC	CASSVEGRVGYEQYF
-	TRBV5-1	-	TRBJ2-2	TGCGCCAGCAGCCCCTGGGCAGGGTTTGGCGGCAGAGGCGGGGAGCTGTTTTTT	CASSPWAGFGGRGGELFF
-	TRBV9	-	TRBJ2-1	TGTGCCAGCAGCGGGGGGCAAGGGGATGAGCAGTTCTTC	CASSGGQGDEQFF
-	TRBV5-8	-	TRBJ1-5	TGTGCCAGCAGCTTGTGGCGGTCGGAGGGCAATCAGCCCCAGCATTTT	CASSLWRSEGNQPQHF
TRBD2	TRBV29-1	-	TRBJ2-7	TGCAGCGTTGTGGGAGGGTACGAGCAGTACTTC	CSVVGGYEQYF
TRBD1	TRBV19	-	TRBJ1-2	TGTGCCAGTAGTAACGGACCCGGACAGGACTATGGCTACACCTTC	CASSNGPGQDYGYTF
TRBD2	TRBV6-5	-	TRBJ2-3	TGTGCCAGCAGGGACGGGGGGAGCACAGATACGCAGTATTTT	CASRDGGSTDTQYF
TRBD1	TRBV27	-	TRBJ2-2	TGTGCCAGCAGTTCGACAGGGGGATACACCGGGGAGCTGTTTTTT	CASSSTGGYTGELFF
-	TRBV18	-	TRBJ2-1	TGTGCCAGCTCACCACCAATCTGGACAGACTCCTACAATGAGCAGTTCTTC	CASSPPIWTDSYNEQFF
TRBD2	TRBV6-5	-	TRBJ2-2	TGTGCCAGCCCTCGTGCTAGCGGAAGCACCGGGGAGCTGTTTTTT	CASPRASGSTGELFF
-	TRBV15	-	TRBJ1-2	TGTGCCACCAGCAGAGAGGGAGGAGCTAACTATGGCTACACCTTC	CATSREGGANYGYTF
-	TRBV9	-	TRBJ2-7	TGTGCCAGCAGCGTAGATCACGGATCCTACGAGCAGTACTTC	CASSVDHGSYEQYF
-	TRBV28	-	TRBJ2-3	TGTGCCAGCAGTTTCCGGTCTTATTATACTAGCACAGATACGCAGTATTTT	CASSFRSYYTSTDTQYF
TRBD1	TRBV5-8	-	TRBJ1-2	TGTGCCAGCAGCCGCCGGGGACAGGGGGGCTATGGCTACACCTTC	CASSRRGQGGYGYTF
-	TRBV5-1	-	TRBJ2-3	TGCGCCAGCAGCCCCCCCCTCGAGAGGGGCACAGATACGCAGTATTTT	CASSPPLERGTDTQYF
-	TRBV18	-	TRBJ1-2	TGTGCCAGCTCAACCAACAGGAACTATGGCTACACCTTC	CASSTNRNYGYTF
-	TRBV6-5	-	TRBJ1-1	TGTGCCAGCAGGCCCAGGGTACGCGGCACTGAAGCTTTCTTT	CASRPRVRGTEAFF
TRBD2	TRBV27	-	TRBJ2-1	TGTGCCCCCGTGAGGGGGGGCCTAGCGGGAGGGCCGTCCTACAATGAGCAGTTCTTC	CAPVRGGLAGGPSYNEQFF
TRBD1	TRBV5-1	-	TRBJ2-5	TGCGCCAGCAGCTTGGATACGACAGGGGTCGAGACCCAGTACTTC	CASSLDTTGVETQYF
-	TRBV6-6	-	TRBJ2-7	TGTGCCAGCAATACCCCCAGAGAGTCTGTGGGGGAGCAGTACTTC	CASNTPRESVGEQYF
TRBD1	TRBV7-9	few	TRBJ1-6	TGTGCCAGCAGTTCCTACGGGACAGCGAATTCACCCCTCCACTTT	CASSSYGTANSPLHF
-	TRBV19	-	TRBJ2-1	TGTGCCAGTGGGGGCGGCTTAACCTACAATGAGCAGTTCTTC	CASGGGLTYNEQFF
-	TRBV9	few	TRBJ2-1	TGTGCCAGCAGCGTAGGTAATCGACCATACAATGAGCAGTTCTTC	CASSVGNRPYNEQFF
-	TRBV19	few	TRBJ1-5	TGTGCCAGTAGTATTGGGGACCAGCCCCAGCATTTT	CASSIGDQPQHF
-	TRBV7-9	-	TRBJ1-2	TGTGCCAGCAGCTTAACCGTAGGACGGAACTATGGCTACACCTTC	CASSLTVGRNYGYTF
-	TRBV4-3	-	TRBJ1-3	TGCGCCAGCAGCCCCACCCCAGGGGTCGGAAACACCATATATTTT	CASSPTPGVGNTIYF
-	TRBV10-3	few	TRBJ1-4	TGTGCCATCAGTGAGTCGACACGGGGCGGTGAAAAACTGTTTTTT	CAISESTRGGEKLFF
TRBD2	TRBV5-5	-	TRBJ2-7	TGTGCCAGCAGCGAAGGGACTAGCTGGCTGGGGTACGAGCAGTACTTC	CASSEGTSWLGYEQYF
-	TRBV18	-	TRBJ1-3	TGTGCCAGCTCACCGAATCCGGTCAGCTCTGGAAACACCATATATTTT	CASSPNPVSSGNTIYF
TRBD1	TRBV6-1	-	TRBJ2-5	TGTGCCAGCAGTGAAGGGACAGGGCGAGAGACCCAGTACTTC	CASSEGTGRETQYF
-	TRBV13	-	TRBJ2-2	TGTGCCAGCAGCATCCCACTGGGGAACACCGGGGAGCTGTTTTTT	CASSIPLGNTGELFF
TRBD1	TRBV7-2	-	TRBJ1-2	TGTGCCAGCAGCGTGGTACAGGGGGCAGGTGGCTACACCTTC	CASSVVQGAGGYTF
TRBD1	TRBV5-1	few	TRBJ1-2	TGCGCCAGCAGCCCAAGAGATGGACAGGGTAACTATGGCTACACCTTC	CASSPRDGQGNYGYTF
TRBD1	TRBV14	-	TRBJ2-7	TGTGCCAGCAGCCAAGAAAGGTCGTCAGGGGGCGACGAGCAGTACTTC	CASSQERSSGGDEQYF
-	TRBV6-5	once	TRBJ1-1	TGTGCCAGCAGTCCCGGGGCCTTTTACACTGAAGCTTTCTTT	CASSPGAFYTEAFF
TRBD1	TRBV12-5	-	TRBJ1-2	TGTGCTAGTGGTTTGCTGGTCGGGACAGGCCATAACTATGGCTACACCTTC	CASGLLVGTGHNYGYTF
-	TRBV6-1	-	TRBJ1-6	TGTGCCAGCAGTGAAAGGTTTCGGGGAGGTCGTTCACCCCTCCACTTT	CASSERFRGGRSPLHF
TRBD1	TRBV5-4	-	TRBJ2-3	TGTGCCAGCAGCACCGGGACAGGTACGCAGTATTTT	CASSTGTGTQYF
TRBD2	TRBV5-1	-	TRBJ2-5	TGCGCCAGCAGCCCTAGGACTAGCGGGCCCCAAGAGACCCAGTACTTC	CASSPRTSGPQETQYF
TRBD2	TRBV12-5	-	TRBJ2-1	TGTGCTAGTGGTTTGGAGGCGGGAGCCGTCAATGAGCAGTTCTTC	CASGLEAGAVNEQFF